This passage covers 7 T cell receptor beta chains from one sample sequenced in a study of response to subunit inactivated influenza vaccine. TCRdb reprocessed the RT-PCR reads with MiXCR, giving one entry per CDR3 protein. The table records around 540,000 distinct CDR3 sequences, about 11% of them present only once. Here the sequenced sample was PBMCs from blood, taken on the day of vaccination. The receptors were sampled from a man aged 45-65 years who received an inactivated influenza vaccine.

The chain uses TRBV29-1 and TRBJ1-1; D is undetermined. The ends were cut back, 1 base at V and 11 bases at J, with 14 bases in the middle. There are 12 residues in the CDR3. Germline V gives CDR1 SQVTM, CDR2 ANQGSEA. This CDR3 is CSVEALGAGAFF. The CDR3 DNA follows: TGCAGCGTTGAAGCATTGGGCGCGGGTGCTTTCTTT.

This clonotype has only a few counts. The genes are TRBV5-1 and TRBJ2-3, with TRBD1 matching 9 bases. V lost 3 bases to trimming and J lost 5 bases; unmatched junction nucleotides: 4. Germline V gene sequence: CDR1 SGHRS, CDR2 YFSETQ. The CDR3 covers 14 residues. The CDR3 coding sequence is TGCGCCAGCAGCTCGACAGGGGGTATAGATACGCAGTATTTT. Residues: CASSSTGGIDTQYF.

The chain employs TRBV6-2 or TRBV6-3 and TRBJ1-1; 7 bases agree with TRBD1. V lost 4 bases to trimming and J lost 5 bases; unmatched junction nucleotides: 4. The CDR3 extends over 13 amino acids. Per the germline V gene, CDR1 is MNHEY and CDR2 is SVGEGT. The CDR3 here is CASSCTGVTEAFF. Here the CDR3 DNA reads TGTGCCAGCAGTTGCACAGGGGTTACTGAAGCTTTCTTT.

This clonotype has only a few counts. V is TRBV6-2 or TRBV6-3 and J is TRBJ2-2; D is unclear. V was pared by 2 bases and J by 8 bases, with 6 bases between. Germline CDR1 is MNHEY and CDR2 is SVGEGT. This CDR3 is built from 12 residues. CDR3 loop: CASSYVIGELFF. The CDR3 DNA reads as TGTGCCAGCAGTTACGTTATAGGGGAGCTGTTTTTT.

This clonotype was found a few times. The rearrangement uses TRBV5-4 and TRBJ2-3, with 10 bases identical to TRBD2. From germline, CDR1 is SGHNT and CDR2 YYREEE (reference sequence). V dropped 4 bases and J dropped 3; count of bases not matched to a gene: 5. The CDR3 is made up of 15 amino acids. As DNA, the CDR3 is TGTGCCAGCAGCACACTAGCGGGGAAAACAGATACGCAGTATTTT. This codes for CASSTLAGKTDTQYF.

This chain joins TRBV12-3 or TRBV12-4 and TRBJ2-1; 10 bases agree with TRBD2. This CDR3 has 17 residues. Germline trimming cut 5 bases from V and 8 bases from J; bases unmatched to any gene: 15. The CDR3 nucleotides are TGTGCCAGCAGTCAAGTGGCTCTAGCGGGAGTTCGGCATGAGCAGTTCTTC. Amino acids: CASSQVALAGVRHEQFF.

Here the CDR3 DNA reads TGCAGTGCTACCCGTCGGGAGAACTATGGCTACACCTTC. Translating it yields CSATRRENYGYTF. The chain recombines TRBV20-1 with TRBJ1-2; D ambiguous. The CDR3 has 13 residues. The V end was cut by 4 bases, the J end by 2 bases, with 11 bases between. Germline CDR1 is DFQATT and CDR2 is SNEGSKA (reference sequence).